Below are 5 T cell receptor beta chains sequenced from a single sample in a study of cytomegalovirus exposure and HLA in healthy donors. In the PCR, 60 Vbeta and 13 Jbeta primers were used. Libraries were prepared by immunoSEQ multiplex PCR; TCRdb keeps only in-frame clonotypes and omits some of them. The table includes about 95,000 clones, about 77% detected once. The specimen sequenced was PBMCs. Receptors were obtained from a woman aged 40 to 50 in good health and CMV-seronegative.

The genes are TRBV18 and TRBJ1-2; 8 nucleotides match TRBD1. V shed 4 bases and J 5 bases; nucleotides not matched to a gene: 6. The CDR3 runs to 14 residues. Looked up from germline, CDR1 is KGHSH and CDR2 is LQKENI. For the CDR3, the DNA is TGTGCCAGCTCACACGGACAGGGATCATATGGCTACACCTTC. This sequence encodes CASSHGQGSYGYTF.

The chain recombines TRBV9 with TRBJ1-1; D is uncertain. The CDR3 covers 14 residues. V lost 0 bases to trimming and J lost 4 bases, with 10 bases between them. Germline CDR1 SGDLS, CDR2 YYNGEE. The CDR3, as DNA: TGTGCCAGCAGCGTAGCTGGCGGGGTCACTGAAGCTTTCTTT. It is translated as CASSVAGGVTEAFF.

The chain is built from TRBV14 and TRBJ1-6; D might be TRBD1 (5 bases). With 4 bases removed from V and 7 bases from J, the gap between germline ends came to 17 bases. CDR1 is SGHDN, CDR2 FVKESK, per germline. This CDR3 region has 16 residues. The CDR3 coding sequence is TGTGCCAGCAGCCTGATCGCGGGGGTGGACAATTCACCCCTCCACTTT. It yields the protein CASSLIAGVDNSPLHF.

The V call is TRBV29-1, the J call TRBJ1-4; no clear D gene. CDR3 length equals 16 residues. Deletions cut 4 bases from V and 8 bases from J, with 23 bases between. Germline V gene sequence: CDR1 SQVTM, CDR2 ANQGSEA. The CDR3 loop reads CSVASRKGGLREKLFF. The CDR3 DNA follows: TGCAGCGTTGCCAGTCGAAAGGGAGGGCTAAGGGAAAAACTGTTTTTT. The whole variable domain, filled in from reference TRBV29-1 and TRBJ1-4, reads SAVISQKPSRDICQRGTSLTIQCQVDSQVTMMFWYRQQPGQSLTLIATANQGSEATYESGFVIDKFPISRPNLTFSTLTVSNMSPEDSSIYLCSVASRKGGLREKLFFGSGTQLSVL.

This clone was detected only a few times. J is TRBJ1-1 and V is TRBV19; 8 bases are shared with TRBD1. The CDR3 loop spans 16 amino acids. CDR1 and CDR2 from the germline V gene are LNHDA and SQIVND (reference sequence). V lost 3 bases and J lost 0; bases outside the gene matches: 6. CDR3 nucleotide sequence: TGTGCCAGTAGTATCACAGGGGGAGAAGTGAACACTGAAGCTTTCTTT. This translates into CASSITGGEVNTEAFF. Drawing the rest from reference TRBV19 and TRBJ1-1, the complete variable domain is DGGITQSPKYLFRKEGQNVTLSCEQNLNHDAMYWYRQDPGQGLRLIYYSQIVNDFQKGDIAEGYSVSREKKESFPLTVTSAQKNPTAFYLCASSITGGEVNTEAFFGQGTRLTVV.